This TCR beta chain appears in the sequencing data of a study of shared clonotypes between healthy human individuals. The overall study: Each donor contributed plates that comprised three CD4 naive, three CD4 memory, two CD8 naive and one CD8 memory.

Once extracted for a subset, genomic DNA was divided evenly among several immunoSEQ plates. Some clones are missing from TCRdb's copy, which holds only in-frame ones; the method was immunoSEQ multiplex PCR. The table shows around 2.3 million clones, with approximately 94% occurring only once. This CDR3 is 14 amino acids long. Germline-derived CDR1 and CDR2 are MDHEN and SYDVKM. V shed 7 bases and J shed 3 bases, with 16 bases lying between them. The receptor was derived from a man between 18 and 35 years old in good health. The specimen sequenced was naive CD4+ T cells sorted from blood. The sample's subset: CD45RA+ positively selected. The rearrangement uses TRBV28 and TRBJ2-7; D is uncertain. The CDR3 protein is CASTYMAGDYEQYF. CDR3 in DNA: TGTGCCAGCACCTATATGGCAGGCGACTACGAGCAGTACTTC.